Presented here are 12 T cell receptor beta chains from one specimen sequenced in a study of regulatory T cells in long-lasting Graves disease. Time point noted: newly diagnosed GD, antithyroid drugs for less than 3 months. There was RNA extracted from PBMCs, and the TCR library was made from it. iRepertoire HTBI primers and Arm-PCR of CDR3 regions built TCR beta libraries. TCRdb analysed the multiplex PCR reads with MiXCR anew, one entry per CDR3 protein. The sample lists approximately 400,000 distinct CDR3 sequences; over 12% were seen once. These same records also appear under a second study, on T cells in Graves' hyperthyroidism and ophthalmopathy.

Material: peripheral blood mononuclear cells (PBMCs), obtained at new diagnosis, from a patient treated with antithyroid drugs. The receptors were sampled from a woman between 35 and 50 years old with Graves disease.

A few counts support this clonotype. V usage is TRBV28 and J usage is TRBJ1-1; TRBD1 matches 9 bases. V lost 3 bases and J lost 6; bases outside the gene matches: 8. The CDR3 has 15 amino acids. Germline CDR1 and CDR2: MDHEN and SYDVKM. The CDR3 here is CASSFLRQGEAEAFF. CDR3 coding DNA: TGTGCCAGCAGTTTCCTTCGACAGGGGGAAGCTGAAGCTTTCTTT.

The chain uses TRBV5-6 and TRBJ2-1; tentatively, D is TRBD1 or TRBD2 (6 bases each). The V end was cut by 4 bases, the J end by 4 bases, with 24 bases between. Germline V gives CDR1 SGHDT, CDR2 YYEEEE. This CDR3 region has 18 residues. The CDR3 is CASSAGRGGLFPYNEQFF. The CDR3 DNA reads TGTGCCAGCAGCGCGGGGCGTGGGGGGCTATTTCCGTACAATGAGCAGTTCTTC.

This clonotype was seen many times. The V and J genes are TRBV7-2 and TRBJ2-4, with 9 bases matching TRBD2. The CDR3 is made up of 15 amino acids. V dropped 3 bases and J dropped 6; count of bases not matched to a gene: 6. Germline V lookup: CDR1 SGHTA, CDR2 FQGNSA. CDR3 region: CASSLREGPPNIQYF. CDR3 coding DNA: TGTGCCAGCAGCTTGCGGGAGGGCCCGCCAAACATTCAGTACTTC.

This clonotype showed up many times. This rearrangement joins TRBV20-1 to TRBJ2-3, with TRBD2 matching over 9 bases. This CDR3 has 16 amino acids. In germline, CDR1 is DFQATT, CDR2 SNEGSKA (reference sequence). Trimming cost V 3 bases and J 7 bases; bases outside gene matches: 14. CDR3: CSARTGTSPPEHTQYF. In nucleotides, the CDR3 is TGCAGTGCTAGGACCGGGACTAGCCCCCCGGAGCATACGCAGTATTTT.

This clonotype was found a few times. An end of the junction differs from the germline gene, which may be a read error. For the CDR3, the DNA is TGTGCCAGCAGCCTAGCAGGGAGAGGGGCCAAAAACATTCAGTACTTC. It translates to CASSLAGRGAKNIQYF. The genes are TRBV7-6 and TRBJ2-4; D is tentatively TRBD1 or TRBD2 (5 bases each). The CDR3 runs to 16 residues. Looked up from germline, CDR1 is SGHVS and CDR2 is FNYEAQ.

This clonotype was recorded at least ten times. This chain connects TRBV12-3 or TRBV12-4 to TRBJ1-5; 8 nucleotides match TRBD1. CDR3 length: 14 amino acids. J gave up 3 bases and V 4 bases, and 2 bases lay outside the gene matches. CDR3 protein: CASSSGQVNQPQHF. DNA for the CDR3: TGTGCCAGCAGTTCGGGACAGGTCAATCAGCCCCAGCATTTT.

At least ten counts were recorded for this clonotype. The chain is built from TRBV20-1 and TRBJ2-5; the match to TRBD2 covers 9 bases. The CDR3 extends over 15 amino acids. In germline, CDR1 is DFQATT, CDR2 SNEGSKA (reference sequence). J was trimmed by 5 bases and V by 5 bases; bases with no gene match: 12. CDR3 loop: CSAPGGSGRSETQYF. The CDR3 DNA is TGCAGTGCTCCCGGTGGGAGCGGGAGGTCTGAGACCCAGTACTTC.

The V and J genes are TRBV18 and TRBJ1-3; possibly TRBD1 for D (6 bases). Germline V gene data show CDR1 as KGHSH and CDR2 as LQKENI. V lost 4 bases and J lost 0, with 13 bases in between. The CDR3 has 16 residues. The CDR3 spells CASSQGHINSGNTIYF. Here the CDR3 DNA reads TGTGCCAGCTCACAGGGACACATAAACTCTGGAAACACCATATATTTT.

J is TRBJ1-1 and V is TRBV29-1, with D hard to call. Germline loops: CDR1 SQVTM, CDR2 ANQGSEA. V was pared by 4 bases and J by 1 base, with 10 bases between. CDR3 length: 13 residues. CDR3 sequence: CSVVWSENTEAFF. For the CDR3, the DNA is TGCAGCGTTGTTTGGTCTGAGAACACTGAAGCTTTCTTT.

This clonotype was detected only a few times. V and J are TRBV29-1 and TRBJ2-5; 11 bases match TRBD2. The CDR3 runs 16 residues. The germline CDR1 and CDR2 sequences are SQVTM and ANQGSEA. The V gene end was trimmed by 6 bases and the J gene end by 0 bases; junction bases not matched to a gene: 9. Written as DNA, the CDR3 is TGCAGCGTCGATATTGGACTAGCGGGTTACCAAGAGACCCAGTACTTC. It codes for CSVDIGLAGYQETQYF.

The rearrangement links TRBV20-1 to TRBJ2-2; D not resolved. Germline CDR1 is DFQATT and CDR2 is SNEGSKA (reference sequence). The CDR3 covers 12 residues. Deletions cut 2 bases from V and 5 bases from J, with 6 bases between. The CDR3 nucleotides are TGCAGTGCTAGAATTAGAACCGGGGAGCTGTTTTTT. This translates into CSARIRTGELFF.

This clonotype was recorded many times. J is TRBJ1-2 and V is TRBV6-1; 8 bases agree with TRBD1. The CDR3 contains 15 residues. After removal of 7 bases from V and 1 base from J, the junction contained 8 bases not matched to a gene. Germline-derived CDR1 and CDR2 are MNHNS and SASEGT. The CDR3 spells CASTPAGQVNYGYTF. The DNA for the CDR3 is TGTGCCAGCACCCCCGCGGGACAGGTTAACTATGGCTACACCTTC.